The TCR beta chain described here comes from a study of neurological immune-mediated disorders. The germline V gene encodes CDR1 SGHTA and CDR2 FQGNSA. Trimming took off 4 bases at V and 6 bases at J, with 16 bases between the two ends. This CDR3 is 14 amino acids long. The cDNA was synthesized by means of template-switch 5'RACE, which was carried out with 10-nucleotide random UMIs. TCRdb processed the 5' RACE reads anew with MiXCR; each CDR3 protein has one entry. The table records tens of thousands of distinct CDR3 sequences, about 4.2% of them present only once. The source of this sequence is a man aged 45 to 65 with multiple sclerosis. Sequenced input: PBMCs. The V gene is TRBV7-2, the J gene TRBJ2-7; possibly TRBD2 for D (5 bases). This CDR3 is CASSYRERESEQYF. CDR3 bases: TGTGCCAGCAGCTATCGGGAAAGGGAAAGCGAGCAGTACTTC.